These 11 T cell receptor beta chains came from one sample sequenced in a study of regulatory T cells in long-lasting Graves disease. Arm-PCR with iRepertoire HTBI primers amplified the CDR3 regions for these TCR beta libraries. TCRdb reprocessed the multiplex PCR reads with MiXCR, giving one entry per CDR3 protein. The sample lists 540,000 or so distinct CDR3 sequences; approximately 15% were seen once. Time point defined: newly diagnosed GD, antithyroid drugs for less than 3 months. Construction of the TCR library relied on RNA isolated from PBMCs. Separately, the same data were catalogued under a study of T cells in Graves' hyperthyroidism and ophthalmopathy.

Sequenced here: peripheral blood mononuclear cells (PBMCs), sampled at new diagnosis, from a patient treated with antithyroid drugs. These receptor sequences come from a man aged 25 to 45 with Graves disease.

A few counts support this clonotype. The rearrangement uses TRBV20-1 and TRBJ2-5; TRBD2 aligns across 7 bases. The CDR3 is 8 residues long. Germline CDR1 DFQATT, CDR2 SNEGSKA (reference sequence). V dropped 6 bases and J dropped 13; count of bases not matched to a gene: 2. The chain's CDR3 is CSASGGYF. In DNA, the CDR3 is TGCAGTGCCTCGGGAGGGTACTTC.

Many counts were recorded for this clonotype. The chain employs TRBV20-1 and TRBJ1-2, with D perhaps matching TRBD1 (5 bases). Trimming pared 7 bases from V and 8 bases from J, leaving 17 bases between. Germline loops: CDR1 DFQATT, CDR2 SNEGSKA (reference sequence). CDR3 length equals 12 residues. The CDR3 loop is CSGIRAMEGYTF. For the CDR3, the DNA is TGCAGTGGCATCAGGGCGATGGAGGGCTACACCTTC.

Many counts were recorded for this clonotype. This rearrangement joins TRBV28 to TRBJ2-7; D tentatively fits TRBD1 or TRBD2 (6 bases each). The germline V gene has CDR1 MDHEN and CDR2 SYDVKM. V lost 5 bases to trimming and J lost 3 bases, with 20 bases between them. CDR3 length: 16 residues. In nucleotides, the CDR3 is TGTGCCAGCAGTACCTTGGGGGGACACAAAGTCTACGAGCAGTACTTC. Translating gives CASSTLGGHKVYEQYF. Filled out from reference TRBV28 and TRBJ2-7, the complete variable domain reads DVKVTQSSRYLVKRTGEKVFLECVQDMDHENMFWYRQDPGLGLRLIYFSYDVKMKEKGDIPEGYSVSREKKERFSLILESASTNQTSMYLCASSTLGGHKVYEQYFGPGTRLTVT.

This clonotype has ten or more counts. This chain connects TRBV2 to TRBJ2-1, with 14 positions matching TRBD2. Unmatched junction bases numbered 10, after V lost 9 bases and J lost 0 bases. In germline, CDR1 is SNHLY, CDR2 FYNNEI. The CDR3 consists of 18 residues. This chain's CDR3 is CASIPGLAGASSYNEQFF. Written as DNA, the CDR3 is TGTGCCAGTATCCCGGGACTAGCGGGAGCTAGCTCCTACAATGAGCAGTTCTTC.

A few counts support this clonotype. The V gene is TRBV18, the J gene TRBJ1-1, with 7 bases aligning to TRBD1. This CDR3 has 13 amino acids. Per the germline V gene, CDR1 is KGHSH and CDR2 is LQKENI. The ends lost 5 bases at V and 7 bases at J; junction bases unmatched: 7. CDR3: CASSSGQRNEAFF. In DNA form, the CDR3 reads TGTGCCAGCTCATCGGGACAGCGCAATGAAGCTTTCTTT.

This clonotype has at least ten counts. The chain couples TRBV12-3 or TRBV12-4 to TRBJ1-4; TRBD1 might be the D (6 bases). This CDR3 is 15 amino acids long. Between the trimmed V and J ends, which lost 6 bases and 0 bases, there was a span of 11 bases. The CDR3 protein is CASRGHPATNEKLFF. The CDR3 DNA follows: TGTGCCAGCAGGGGACACCCCGCAACTAATGAAAAACTGTTTTTT.

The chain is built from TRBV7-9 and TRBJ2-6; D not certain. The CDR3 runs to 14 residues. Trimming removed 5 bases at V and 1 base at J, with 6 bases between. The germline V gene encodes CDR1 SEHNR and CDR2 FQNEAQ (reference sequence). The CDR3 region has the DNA TGTGCCAGCAGCATTGTTTCTGGGGCCAACGTCCTGACTTTC. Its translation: CASSIVSGANVLTF.

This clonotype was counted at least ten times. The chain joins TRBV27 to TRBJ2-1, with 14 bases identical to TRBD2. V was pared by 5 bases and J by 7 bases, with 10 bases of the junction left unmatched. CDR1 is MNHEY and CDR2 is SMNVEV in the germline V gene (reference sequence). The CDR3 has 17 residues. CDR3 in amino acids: CASSPFQGLAGVNEQFF. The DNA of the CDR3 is TGTGCCAGCAGTCCGTTTCAGGGACTAGCGGGAGTGAATGAGCAGTTCTTC.

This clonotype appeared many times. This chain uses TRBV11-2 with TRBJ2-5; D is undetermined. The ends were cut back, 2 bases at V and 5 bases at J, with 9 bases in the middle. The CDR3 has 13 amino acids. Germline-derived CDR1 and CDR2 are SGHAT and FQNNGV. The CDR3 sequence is CASSLISRETQYF. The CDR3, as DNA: TGTGCCAGCAGCTTAATTTCTAGGGAGACCCAGTACTTC.

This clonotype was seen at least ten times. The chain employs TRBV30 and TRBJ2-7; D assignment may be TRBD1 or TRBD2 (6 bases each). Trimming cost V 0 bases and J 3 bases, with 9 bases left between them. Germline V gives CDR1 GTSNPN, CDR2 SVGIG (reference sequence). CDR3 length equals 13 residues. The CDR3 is CAWSVGGGYEQYF. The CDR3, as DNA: TGTGCCTGGAGTGTCGGGGGCGGCTACGAGCAGTACTTC.

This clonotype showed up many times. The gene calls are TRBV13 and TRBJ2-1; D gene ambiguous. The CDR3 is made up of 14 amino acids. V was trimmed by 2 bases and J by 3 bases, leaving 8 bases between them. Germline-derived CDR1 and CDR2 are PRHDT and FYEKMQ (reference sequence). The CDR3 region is CASSLPRLYNEQFF. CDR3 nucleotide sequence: TGTGCCAGCAGCTTACCTAGGCTCTACAATGAGCAGTTCTTC.